This TCR beta chain was recorded in a study of neoadjuvant anti-PD-1 for oral cavity cancer. As for the study in general: Patients without progression got a fourth dose around day 43.

Time point specified: after neoadjuvant nivolumab, at surgical resection. Cohort: HPV-negative, locally advanced oral cavity squamous cell carcinoma patients. No culture or expansion preceded analysis of these blood cells. Six replicates per PBMC sample, mostly from 400 to 500 ng of genomic DNA. Clones were sequenced by immunoSEQ multiplex PCR, and TCRdb holds only the in-frame ones, with some missing. The repertoire holds over 60,000 clones, with about 90% as singletons. The V end lost 6 bases, the J end lost 6 bases, and 14 bases lay between the germline ends. This CDR3 has 13 amino acids. Germline CDR1 and CDR2: SEHNR and FQNEAQ (reference sequence).

The sequence derives from a person aged 40 to 85 with oral cavity squamous cell carcinoma. The chain carries TRBV7-9 and TRBJ1-1, with D possibly matching TRBD1 (6 bases). This sample comprised PBMCs, obtained after nivolumab (anti-PD-1) treatment. In DNA, the CDR3 is TGTGCCAGCAGGACTACAGGGTTATCTGAAGCTTTCTTT. Protein sequence: CASRTTGLSEAFF.